This T cell receptor (beta chain) was documented in a study of cytomegalovirus exposure and HLA in healthy donors. Study results and limitations: In the approximately 130 validation repertoires, a later analysis found that first-cohort TCR clusters tended to co-occur. Among TCR beta chains, those listed as cytomegalovirus-associated numbered over 150.

While the first cohort had over 650 subjects, the donors belonged to the separate validation cohort of roughly 120 subjects. Regarding this clone: Its antigen is as yet unknown.

Clones were read by immunoSEQ multiplex PCR, and TCRdb kept only the in-frame ones, dropping some. The sample holds under 150,000 clones; over 75% are singletons and the top ten take nearly 6.5%. V gave up 4 bases and J gave up 10 bases; unmatched junction bases: 4. Germline V CDR1 and CDR2: SGDLS, YYNGEE. The CDR3 is 12 amino acids. The V call is TRBV9, the J call TRBJ2-3; 9 nucleotides align to TRBD2. Sequenced input: PBMCs. The TCR comes from a woman between 18 and 29 years old in good health and CMV-seropositive. The CDR3 DNA sequence: TGTGCCAGCAGCTCTAGCGGGGCGGCGCAGTATTTT. This codes for CASSSSGAAQYF.